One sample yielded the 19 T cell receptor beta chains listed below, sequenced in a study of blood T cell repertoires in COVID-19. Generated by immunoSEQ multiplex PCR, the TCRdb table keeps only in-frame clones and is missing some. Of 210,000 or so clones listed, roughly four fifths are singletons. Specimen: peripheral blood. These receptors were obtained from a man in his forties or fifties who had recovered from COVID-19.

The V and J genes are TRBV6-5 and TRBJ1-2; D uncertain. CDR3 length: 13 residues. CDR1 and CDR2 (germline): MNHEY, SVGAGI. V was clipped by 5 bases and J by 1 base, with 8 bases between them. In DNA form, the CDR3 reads TGTGCCAGCAGTATCGACATTAACTATGGCTACACCTTC. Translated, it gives CASSIDINYGYTF.

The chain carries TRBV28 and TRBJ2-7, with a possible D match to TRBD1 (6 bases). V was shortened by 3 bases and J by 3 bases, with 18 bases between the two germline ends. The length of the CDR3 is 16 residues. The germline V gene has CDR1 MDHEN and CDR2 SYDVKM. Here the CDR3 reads CASSFVEGDFLYEQYF. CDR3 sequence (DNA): TGTGCCAGCAGTTTCGTTGAGGGGGATTTCCTCTACGAGCAGTACTTC. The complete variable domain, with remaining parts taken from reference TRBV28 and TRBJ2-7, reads DVKVTQSSRYLVKRTGEKVFLECVQDMDHENMFWYRQDPGLGLRLIYFSYDVKMKEKGDIPEGYSVSREKKERFSLILESASTNQTSMYLCASSFVEGDFLYEQYFGPGTRLTVT.

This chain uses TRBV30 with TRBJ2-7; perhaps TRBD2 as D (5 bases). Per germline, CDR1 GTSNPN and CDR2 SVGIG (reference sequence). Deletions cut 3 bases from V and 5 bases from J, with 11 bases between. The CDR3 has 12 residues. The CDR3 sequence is CAWSGNSNEQYF. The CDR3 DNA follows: TGTGCCTGGAGCGGGAACAGCAACGAGCAGTACTTC.

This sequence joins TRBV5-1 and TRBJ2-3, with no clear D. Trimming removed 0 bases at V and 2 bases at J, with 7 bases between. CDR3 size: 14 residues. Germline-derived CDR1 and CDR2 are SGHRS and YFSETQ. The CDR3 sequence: CASSLVPSTDTQYF. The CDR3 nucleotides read TGCGCCAGCAGCTTGGTTCCATCCACAGATACGCAGTATTTT.

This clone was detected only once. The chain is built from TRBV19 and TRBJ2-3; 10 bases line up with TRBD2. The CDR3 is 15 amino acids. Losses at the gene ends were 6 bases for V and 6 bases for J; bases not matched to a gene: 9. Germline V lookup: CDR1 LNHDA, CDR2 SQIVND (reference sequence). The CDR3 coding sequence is TGTGCCAGTAGAGCTAGCGGGAGTAGAGGGGATACGCAGTATTTT. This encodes CASRASGSRGDTQYF. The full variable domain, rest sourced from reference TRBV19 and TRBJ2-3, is DGGITQSPKYLFRKEGQNVTLSCEQNLNHDAMYWYRQDPGQGLRLIYYSQIVNDFQKGDIAEGYSVSREKKESFPLTVTSAQKNPTAFYLCASRASGSRGDTQYFGPGTRLTVL.

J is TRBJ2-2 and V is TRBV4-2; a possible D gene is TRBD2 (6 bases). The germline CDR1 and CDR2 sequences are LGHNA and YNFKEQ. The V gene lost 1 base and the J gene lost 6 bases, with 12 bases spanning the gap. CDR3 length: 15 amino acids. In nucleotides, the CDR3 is TGTGCCAGCAGCCAAGCCAGCGGGCAGTCCGGGGAGCTGTTTTTT. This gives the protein CASSQASGQSGELFF.

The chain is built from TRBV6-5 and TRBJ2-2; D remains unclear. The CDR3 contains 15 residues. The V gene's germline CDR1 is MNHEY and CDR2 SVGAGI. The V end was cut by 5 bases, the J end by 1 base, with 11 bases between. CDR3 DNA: TGTGCCAGCAGTCCTTACAGTGAGAACACCGGGGAGCTGTTTTTT. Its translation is CASSPYSENTGELFF.

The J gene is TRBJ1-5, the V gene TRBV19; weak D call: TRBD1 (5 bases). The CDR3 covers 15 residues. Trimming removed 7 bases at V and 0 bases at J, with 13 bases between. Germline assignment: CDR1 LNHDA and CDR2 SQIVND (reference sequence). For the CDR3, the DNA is TGTGCCAGTACCAGGGTGCACCTTAGCAATCAGCCCCAGCATTTT. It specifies CASTRVHLSNQPQHF.

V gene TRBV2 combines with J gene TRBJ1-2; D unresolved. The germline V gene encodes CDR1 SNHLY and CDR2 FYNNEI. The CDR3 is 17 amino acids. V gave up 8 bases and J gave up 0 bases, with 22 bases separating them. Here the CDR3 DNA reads TGTGCCAGCCAACAGAACACCATCAAAGACGCTAACTATGGCTACACCTTC. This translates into CASQQNTIKDANYGYTF.

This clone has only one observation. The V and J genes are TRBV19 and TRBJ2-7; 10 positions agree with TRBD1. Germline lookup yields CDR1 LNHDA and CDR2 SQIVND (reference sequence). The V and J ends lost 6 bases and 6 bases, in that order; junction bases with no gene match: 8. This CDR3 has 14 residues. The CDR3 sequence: CASSPGQGFAEQYF. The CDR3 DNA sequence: TGTGCCAGTAGCCCGGGACAGGGGTTTGCCGAGCAGTACTTC. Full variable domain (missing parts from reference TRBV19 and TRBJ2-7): DGGITQSPKYLFRKEGQNVTLSCEQNLNHDAMYWYRQDPGQGLRLIYYSQIVNDFQKGDIAEGYSVSREKKESFPLTVTSAQKNPTAFYLCASSPGQGFAEQYFGPGTRLTVT.

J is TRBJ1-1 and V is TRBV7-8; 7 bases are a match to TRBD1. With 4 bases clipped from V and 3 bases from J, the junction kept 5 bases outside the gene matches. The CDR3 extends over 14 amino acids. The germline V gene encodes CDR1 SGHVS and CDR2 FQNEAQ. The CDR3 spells CASSYDRAYTEAFF. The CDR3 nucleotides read TGTGCCAGCAGCTACGACAGGGCGTACACTGAAGCTTTCTTT.

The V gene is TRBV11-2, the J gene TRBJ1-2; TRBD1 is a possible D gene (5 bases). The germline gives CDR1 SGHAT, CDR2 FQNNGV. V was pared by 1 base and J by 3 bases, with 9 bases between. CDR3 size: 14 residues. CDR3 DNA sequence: TGTGCCAGCAGCTTAGGCAGGGCGGACTATGGCTACACCTTC. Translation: CASSLGRADYGYTF.

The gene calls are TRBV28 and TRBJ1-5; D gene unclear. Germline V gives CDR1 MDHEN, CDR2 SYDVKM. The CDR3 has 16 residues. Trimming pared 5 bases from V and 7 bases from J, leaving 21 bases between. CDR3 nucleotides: TGTGCCAGCAGTCCCCCTAGGCGGCGAAACGAACAGCCCCAGCATTTT. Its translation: CASSPPRRRNEQPQHF.

The CDR3, as DNA: TGCAGCGTTGAAGGGGGGCTGGCTAACTATGGCTACACCTTC. The encoded protein is CSVEGGLANYGYTF. This chain joins TRBV29-1 and TRBJ1-2, with TRBD1 as a possible D gene (6 bases). CDR3 size: 14 residues. V was pared by 1 base and J by 0 bases, with 9 bases between. CDR1 SQVTM and CDR2 ANQGSEA come from the germline V gene.

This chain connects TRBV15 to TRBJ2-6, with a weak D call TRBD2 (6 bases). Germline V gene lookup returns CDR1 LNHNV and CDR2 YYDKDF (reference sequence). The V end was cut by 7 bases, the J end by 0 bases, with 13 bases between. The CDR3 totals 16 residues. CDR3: CATTSGGNSGANVLTF. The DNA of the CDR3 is TGTGCCACCACGAGTGGGGGGAACTCTGGGGCCAACGTCCTGACTTTC.

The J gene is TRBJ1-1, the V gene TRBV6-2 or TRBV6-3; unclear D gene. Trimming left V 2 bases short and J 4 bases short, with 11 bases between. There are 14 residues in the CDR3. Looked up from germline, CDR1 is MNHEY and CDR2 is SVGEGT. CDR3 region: CASSYARRSTEAFF. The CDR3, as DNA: TGTGCCAGCAGTTACGCTCGGAGGAGCACTGAAGCTTTCTTT.

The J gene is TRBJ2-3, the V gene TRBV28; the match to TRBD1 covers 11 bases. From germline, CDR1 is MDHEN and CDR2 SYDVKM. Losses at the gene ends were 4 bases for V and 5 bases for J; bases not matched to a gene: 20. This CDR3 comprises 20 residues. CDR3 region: CASSSQHTDRGRRVKDTQYF. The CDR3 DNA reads TGTGCCAGCAGTTCCCAACACACGGACAGGGGGCGTAGAGTAAAAGATACGCAGTATTTT.

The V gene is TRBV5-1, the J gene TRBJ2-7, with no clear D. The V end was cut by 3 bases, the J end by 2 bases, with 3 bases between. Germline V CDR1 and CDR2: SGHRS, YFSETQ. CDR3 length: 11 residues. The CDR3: CASSSTYEQYF. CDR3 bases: TGCGCCAGCAGCTCTACCTACGAGCAGTACTTC.

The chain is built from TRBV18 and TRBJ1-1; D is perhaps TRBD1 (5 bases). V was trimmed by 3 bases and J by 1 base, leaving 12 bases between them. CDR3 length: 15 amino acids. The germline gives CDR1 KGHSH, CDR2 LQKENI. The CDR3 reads CASSPTRTGNTEAFF. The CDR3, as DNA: TGTGCCAGCTCACCGACCCGAACAGGGAACACTGAAGCTTTCTTT.